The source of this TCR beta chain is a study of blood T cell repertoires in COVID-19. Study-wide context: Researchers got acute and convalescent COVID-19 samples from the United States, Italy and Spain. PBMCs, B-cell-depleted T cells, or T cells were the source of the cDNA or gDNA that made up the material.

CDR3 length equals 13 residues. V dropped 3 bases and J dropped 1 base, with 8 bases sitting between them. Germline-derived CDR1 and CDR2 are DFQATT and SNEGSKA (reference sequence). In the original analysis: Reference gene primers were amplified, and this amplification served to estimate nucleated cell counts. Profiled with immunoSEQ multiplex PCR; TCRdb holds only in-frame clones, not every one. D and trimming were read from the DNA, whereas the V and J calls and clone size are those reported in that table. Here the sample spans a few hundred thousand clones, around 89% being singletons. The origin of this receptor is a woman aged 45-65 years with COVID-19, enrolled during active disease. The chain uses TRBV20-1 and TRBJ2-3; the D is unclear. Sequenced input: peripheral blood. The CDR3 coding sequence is TGCAGTGCTAGTGATGCAGGCACAGATACGCAGTATTTT. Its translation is CSASDAGTDTQYF.